What follows are 3 T cell receptor beta chains derived from one specimen sequenced in a study of regulatory T cells (dated 2018 in TCRdb). Here is what the overall study found, with its caveats: Reduced Shannon diversity was observed in regulatory T cells from CD3G-deficient patients compared with autologous conventional CD4+ cells and with control regulatory T cells.

The method behind the library was the immunoSEQ multiplex PCR assay. For the multiplex PCR, 52 forward TRBV primers and 13 reverse TRBJ primers were used, and amplification bias was corrected with both assay-based and computational methods. Imported from immuneACCESS, the table was reduced by TCRdb to in-frame sequences with V and J called. These copies leave out some clones; in studies compared against another copy, an unresolved V gene accounts for under half, and the cause of the remainder is not known. Here the sample has some 6,000 clones; around 87% occur a single time. The ten largest clones take up 1.5% to 2.5% of the sample. Their target antigens are unknown. Sequencing input: CD4+ Tregs sorted from blood. All receptors derive from a person aged 18-30 years with CD3G deficiency.

CDR3 sequence (DNA): TGTGCCAGCAGTTCCACCGGGACAGGCACAGATACGCAGTATTTT. Amino acids: CASSSTGTGTDTQYF. The chain combines TRBV28 with TRBJ2-3; 7 positions agree with TRBD1. The J segment lost 1 base and the V segment lost 4 bases, leaving 5 bases of the junction unmatched. CDR1 MDHEN and CDR2 SYDVKM come from the germline V gene. There are 15 residues in the CDR3.

This clone came up once. The chain uses TRBV7-8 and TRBJ2-6; D unclear. V dropped 4 bases and J dropped 2 bases, with 12 bases sitting between them. Germline loops: CDR1 SGHVS, CDR2 FQNEAQ. This CDR3 region has 16 residues. The CDR3 protein is CASSSTAAPGANVLTF. Written as DNA, the CDR3 is TGTGCCAGCAGCTCGACGGCCGCCCCTGGGGCCAACGTCCTGACTTTC.

The chain couples TRBV5-1 to TRBJ2-7, with 7 bases identical to TRBD1. From germline, CDR1 is SGHRS and CDR2 YFSETQ. This CDR3 has 13 amino acids. V shed 4 bases and J 5 bases; nucleotides not matched to a gene: 6. Written as DNA, the CDR3 is TGCGCCAGCAGCGCAGACAGGGCCCACGAGCAGTACTTC. The encoded protein is CASSADRAHEQYF.